This T cell receptor beta chain was identified during a study of metastatic and nonmetastatic thyroid tumors. Thyroid surgery had not been preceded by any treatment in any patient. In this sample, this clone turned up many times. Original data processing: A papillary thyroid cancer distant-metastasis classifier was built from CDR3 differences across clinicopathological groups. Through MiXCR, TCRdb re-clonotyped the PCR reads. TCRdb's processing, not the authors', yielded these V and J calls. In the table there are tens of thousands of clones, under 15% of which are singletons. Germline V gives CDR1 SGHAT, CDR2 FQNNGV. V lost 2 bases and J 7 bases, leaving 11 bases between the germline ends. This CDR3 region has 14 residues.

The sequenced sample consisted of tumor tissue. The chain carries TRBV11-2 and TRBJ2-2, with D maybe TRBD2 (5 bases). This clonotype originated in a female donor with papillary thyroid cancer or a benign thyroid nodule (not recorded which). Some clones in this sample may be carry-over from other donors' samples. The CDR3 sequence: CASSLRGSHGELFF. The CDR3 DNA reads TGTGCCAGCAGCTTACGAGGGAGTCACGGGGAGCTGTTTTTT.